These 32 T cell receptor beta chains were sequenced from one sample in a study of beta chain features in type 1 diabetes. Isolated RNA was reverse transcribed in full, so expressed TCRB transcripts were sequenced. Assay used: immunoSEQ multiplex PCR; TCRdb lists only in-frame clones, some missing. The sample has just over 450,000 clones; approximately 31% are singletons. The material sequenced was naive CD4+ T cells from blood. These receptors were taken from a man aged 18 to 29 in good health.

The CDR3 DNA is TGCAGCGTCGGCGGGGGCCTTTCTGGGGCCAACGTCCTGACTTTC. Translating gives CSVGGGLSGANVLTF. The chain recombines TRBV29-1 with TRBJ2-6; perhaps TRBD2 as D (7 bases). Trimming left V 6 bases short and J 1 base short, with 13 bases between. Germline V gene data show CDR1 as SQVTM and CDR2 as ANQGSEA. There are 15 residues in the CDR3.

The chain combines TRBV7-9 with TRBJ1-5; 9 bases agree with TRBD1. The V gene's germline CDR1 is SEHNR and CDR2 FQNEAQ (reference sequence). CDR3 size: 15 residues. Losses at the gene ends were 5 bases for V and 6 bases for J; bases not matched to a gene: 8. This CDR3 is CASSTATGGGQPQHF. Written as DNA, the CDR3 is TGTGCCAGCAGCACTGCTACAGGGGGCGGTCAGCCCCAGCATTTT.

V and J are TRBV30 and TRBJ2-3; 11 bases are shared with TRBD2. This CDR3 region has 15 residues. The germline CDR1 and CDR2 sequences are GTSNPN and SVGIG (reference sequence). V was clipped by 4 bases and J by 9 bases; unmatched bases: 12. The CDR3 sequence is CAWTQGALAGGTQYF. DNA for the CDR3: TGTGCCTGGACACAGGGGGCCCTAGCGGGAGGAACGCAGTATTTT.

The rearrangement joins TRBV29-1 to TRBJ2-7; D remains unclear. The CDR3 runs 15 residues. The germline CDR1 and CDR2 sequences are SQVTM and ANQGSEA. V lost 2 bases and J lost 0, with 14 bases in between. CDR3 nucleotides: TGCAGCGTTGAACCCCGGGCCGTGAGCTCCTACGAGCAGTACTTC. Translating gives CSVEPRAVSSYEQYF.

This clone was seen a handful of times. Other nucleotide sequences in the sample specify the same CDR3. The chain recombines TRBV30 with TRBJ1-2; D may be TRBD1 (5 bases). V lost 1 base and J 5 bases, leaving 8 bases between the germline ends. CDR1 and CDR2 from the germline V gene are GTSNPN and SVGIG (reference sequence). The CDR3 totals 12 residues. CDR3 sequence reads: CAWSGGGYGYTF. The CDR3 nucleotides read TGTGCCTGGAGTGGCGGGGGGTATGGCTACACCTTC. The full variable domain, completed using reference TRBV30 and TRBJ1-2, is SQTIHQWPATLVQPVGSPLSLECTVEGTSNPNLYWYRQAAGRGLQLLFYSVGIGQISSEVPQNLSASRPQDRQFILSSKKLLLSDSGFYLCAWSGGGYGYTFGSGTRLTVV.

CDR3: CASSPVGADNTEAFF. CDR3 sequence (DNA): TGTGCCAGCAGCCCAGTGGGGGCCGATAACACTGAAGCTTTCTTT. The V and J genes are TRBV14 and TRBJ1-1; weak D call: TRBD1 (6 bases). Trimming removed 4 bases at V and 2 bases at J, with 14 bases between. The CDR3 totals 15 residues. Per the germline V gene, CDR1 is SGHDN and CDR2 is FVKESK.

This clone was seen a handful of times. This chain links TRBV27 with TRBJ2-2; 7 positions match TRBD1. The V gene end was trimmed by 1 base and the J gene end by 7 bases; junction bases not matched to a gene: 6. The CDR3 spans 15 residues. Germline V gene data show CDR1 as MNHEY and CDR2 as SMNVEV (reference sequence). DNA for the CDR3: TGTGCCAGCAGTTTATGGGGACAGTTGATCGGGGAGCTGTTTTTT. Amino acids: CASSLWGQLIGELFF.

This rearrangement joins TRBV19 to TRBJ2-7, with unresolved D. The CDR3 has 11 amino acids. Germline V CDR1 and CDR2: LNHDA, SQIVND (reference sequence). V dropped 3 bases and J dropped 3 bases, with 3 bases sitting between them. The CDR3 here is CASSINYEQYF. CDR3 bases: TGTGCCAGTAGTATCAACTACGAGCAGTACTTC.

This clone was observed a handful of times. The V call is TRBV6-6, the J call TRBJ2-7, with 7 bases matching TRBD1. The CDR3 consists of 14 residues. Germline loops: CDR1 MNHNY, CDR2 SVGAGI (reference sequence). With V trimmed by 6 bases and J by 4 bases, 9 bases remained unmatched. The CDR3 DNA reads as TGTGCCAGCAGAAAAACAGGGGAATCATACGAGCAGTACTTC. Translation: CASRKTGESYEQYF.

This clone was picked up a small number of times. The chain is built from TRBV5-1 and TRBJ2-1; the D gene is possibly TRBD2 (5 bases). This CDR3 is 15 amino acids long. V shed 0 bases and J shed 0 bases, with 7 bases lying between them. The germline V gene has CDR1 SGHRS and CDR2 YFSETQ. CDR3 DNA sequence: TGCGCCAGCAGCTTGGAAGACTACTCCTACAATGAGCAGTTCTTC. It translates to CASSLEDYSYNEQFF.

This clone was counted between two and nine times. The gene calls are TRBV7-2 and TRBJ2-7, with 13 bases that match TRBD2. The V segment lost 5 bases and the J segment 6 bases; nucleotides outside the gene matches: 10. The CDR3 is 16 amino acids. CDR1 SGHTA and CDR2 FQGNSA come from the germline V gene. The CDR3 DNA reads TGTGCCAGCAGCGGGGCCCGACTAGCGGGAGGCCTCGAGCAGTACTTC. Its translation is CASSGARLAGGLEQYF.

This clone has just a few counts. J is TRBJ2-4 and V is TRBV5-4; a possible D gene is TRBD2 (7 bases). The CDR3 sequence is 14 residues long. The germline V gene encodes CDR1 SGHNT and CDR2 YYREEE (reference sequence). V lost 4 bases and J lost 8, with 16 bases in between. The CDR3 is CASSLAGGRDIQYF. The CDR3 DNA sequence: TGTGCCAGCAGCCTCGCCGGGGGGCGCGACATTCAGTACTTC.

The rearrangement uses TRBV7-2 and TRBJ2-5; D is uncertain. CDR3 length equals 11 residues. CDR1 is SGHTA, CDR2 FQGNSA, per germline. Trimming shortened V by 6 bases and J by 4 bases, and 6 bases separated the two germline ends. As DNA, the CDR3 is TGTGCCAGCAGGACATCAGAGACCCAGTACTTC. It encodes CASRTSETQYF.

The rearrangement uses TRBV4-2 and TRBJ2-1; no definite D call. The CDR3 covers 15 residues. Trimming cost V 4 bases and J 3 bases, with 13 bases left between them. Germline V gene lookup returns CDR1 LGHNA and CDR2 YNFKEQ. The CDR3 bases are TGTGCCAGCAGCCTCCCCAGCAGCCACTACAATGAGCAGTTCTTC. Its translation is CASSLPSSHYNEQFF.

V and J are TRBV7-6 and TRBJ2-1, with D perhaps TRBD2 (6 bases). This CDR3 is 13 amino acids long. V was cut by 2 bases and J by 9 bases, with 11 bases left in between. Germline V gene data show CDR1 as SGHVS and CDR2 as FNYEAQ. CDR3 sequence reads: CASSLIRESEQFF. CDR3 DNA sequence: TGTGCCAGCAGCTTAATACGGGAGAGTGAGCAGTTCTTC.

This clone was seen more than once but under ten times. The gene calls are TRBV5-4 and TRBJ2-5; 14 nucleotides line up with TRBD2. V was pared by 4 bases and J by 3 bases, with 5 bases of the junction left unmatched. Germline V gene lookup returns CDR1 SGHNT and CDR2 YYREEE (reference sequence). CDR3 length: 16 amino acids. The DNA for the CDR3 is TGTGCCAGCAGCACCGGACTAGCGGGAGGTGAAGAGACCCAGTACTTC. It translates to CASSTGLAGGEETQYF.

The V call is TRBV11-2, the J call TRBJ2-2; TRBD1 matches 7 bases. Germline V CDR1 and CDR2: SGHAT, FQNNGV. The CDR3 is 15 residues long. The V and J ends lost 5 bases and 0 bases, in that order; junction bases with no gene match: 3. The CDR3 loop reads CASSQDRPNTGELFF. The CDR3 bases are TGTGCCAGCAGCCAGGACAGGCCGAACACCGGGGAGCTGTTTTTT.

The chain uses TRBV6-1 and TRBJ2-7; 7 nucleotides match TRBD2. V lost 2 bases to trimming and J lost 4 bases; unmatched junction nucleotides: 8. Germline CDR1 is MNHNS and CDR2 is SASEGT. The CDR3 has 15 amino acids. The CDR3 nucleotides read TGTGCCAGCAGTGAACCAGCGGGAAAAGGGTACGAGCAGTACTTC. Amino acids: CASSEPAGKGYEQYF.

V is TRBV18 and J is TRBJ2-3; possibly TRBD1 for D (6 bases). Germline V gives CDR1 KGHSH, CDR2 LQKENI. The CDR3 runs to 14 residues. Trimming took off 6 bases at V and 3 bases at J, with 13 bases between the two ends. The CDR3 sequence is CASSTAQGTDTQYF. CDR3 sequence (DNA): TGTGCCAGCTCCACGGCGCAGGGGACAGATACGCAGTATTTT.

The V gene is TRBV25-1, the J gene TRBJ2-3, with a tentative D call TRBD2 (5 bases). This CDR3 spans 17 amino acids. Trimming removed 1 base from V and 2 bases from J, with 16 bases in between. Germline V gene sequence: CDR1 MGHDK, CDR2 SYGVNS. The CDR3 protein is CASSELVAGGYTDTQYF. The CDR3 nucleotides read TGTGCCAGCAGTGAATTGGTCGCAGGAGGATACACAGATACGCAGTATTTT.

The chain recombines TRBV7-9 with TRBJ1-2; the D gene is possibly TRBD1 (5 bases). The CDR3 runs 14 residues. V was clipped by 6 bases and J by 4 bases, with 15 bases between them. Germline lookup yields CDR1 SEHNR and CDR2 FQNEAQ (reference sequence). The DNA of the CDR3 is TGTGCCAGCAGTTATAATACCGACAGCTATGGCTACACCTTC. It yields the protein CASSYNTDSYGYTF.

V gene TRBV28 combines with J gene TRBJ2-7; possibly TRBD2 for D (5 bases). From germline, CDR1 is MDHEN and CDR2 SYDVKM. This CDR3 has 14 amino acids. V lost 5 bases, J lost 4 bases, and 15 bases lay in between. For the CDR3, the DNA is TGTGCCAGCAGTACCCCGGCGGGTTGGTACGAGCAGTACTTC. Translated: CASSTPAGWYEQYF.

The chain uses TRBV7-9 and TRBJ1-1; D perhaps matches TRBD1 (5 bases). V was shortened by 1 base and J by 0 bases, with 9 bases between the two germline ends. The germline CDR1 and CDR2 sequences are SEHNR and FQNEAQ (reference sequence). The CDR3 sequence is 15 residues long. The CDR3 coding sequence is TGTGCCAGCAGCTTAGGAGGGACCTTGAACACTGAAGCTTTCTTT. Its protein is CASSLGGTLNTEAFF. The full variable domain, rest sourced from reference TRBV7-9 and TRBJ1-1, is DTGVSQNPRHKITKRGQNVTFRCDPISEHNRLYWYRQTLGQGPEFLTYFQNEAQLEKSRLLSDRFSAERPKGSFSTLEIQRTEQGDSAMYLCASSLGGTLNTEAFFGQGTRLTVV.

The rearrangement joins TRBV30 to TRBJ1-1, with D possibly being TRBD1 (6 bases). The CDR3 contains 14 residues. V was shortened by 5 bases and J by 2 bases, with 15 bases between the two germline ends. Germline V lookup: CDR1 GTSNPN, CDR2 SVGIG (reference sequence). DNA for the CDR3: TGTGCCTGGCGAAGGGGAGGGACAAACACTGAAGCTTTCTTT. Translating gives CAWRRGGTNTEAFF.

This clone has just one count. The genes are TRBV19 and TRBJ2-5, with TRBD2 matching over 9 bases. The V gene end was trimmed by 4 bases and the J gene end by 7 bases; junction bases not matched to a gene: 10. This CDR3 is built from 15 residues. Germline CDR1 LNHDA, CDR2 SQIVND (reference sequence). Here the CDR3 reads CASSTRLAVIGTQYF. The CDR3 bases are TGTGCCAGTAGTACCAGACTAGCGGTGATCGGGACCCAGTACTTC.

The rearrangement uses TRBV30 and TRBJ2-7, with D uncertain. Matching the DNA end better, TRBJ2-5 makes the J call doubtful. CDR1 is GTSNPN and CDR2 is SVGIG in the germline V gene (reference sequence). CDR3 size: 12 residues. The CDR3 bases are TGTGCCTGGAGTGTAGGCCAAGAGACCCAGTACTTC. Protein sequence: CAWSVGQETQYF.

The table lists this clone with a few counts. This chain uses TRBV7-2 with TRBJ2-7; D is undetermined. This CDR3 contains 14 residues. The germline CDR1 and CDR2 sequences are SGHTA and FQGNSA. V lost 1 base to trimming and J lost 4 bases, with 11 bases between them. The CDR3 DNA sequence: TGTGCCAGCAGCTTAGACACACACGGATACGAGCAGTACTTC. The encoded protein is CASSLDTHGYEQYF.

The rearrangement uses TRBV21-1 and TRBJ2-7; the listed D gene, TRBD2, was not tested against the DNA. TRBV21-1 is a documented pseudogene. The CDR3 has 16 residues. The chain's CDR3 is CASSKGSSGETYEQYF. CDR3 nucleotides: TGTGCCAGCAGCAAAGGTTCTAGCGGGGAAACCTACGAGCAGTACTTC.

The chain carries TRBV9 and TRBJ2-7; D not resolved. Germline lookup yields CDR1 SGDLS and CDR2 YYNGEE. Trimming cost V 0 bases and J 1 base, with 8 bases left between them. This CDR3 spans 14 amino acids. The DNA of the CDR3 is TGTGCCAGCAGCGTAGACGGCCTTTCCTACGAGCAGTACTTC. It specifies CASSVDGLSYEQYF.

This clone occurred a few times. The genes are TRBV18 and TRBJ1-2; D is uncertain. The CDR3 spans 12 residues. V gave up 1 base and J gave up 7 bases, with 7 bases separating them. Germline V CDR1 and CDR2: KGHSH, LQKENI. The CDR3 DNA sequence: TGTGCCAGCTCACCACAGGAGGGTGGCTACACCTTC. It is translated as CASSPQEGGYTF.

This clone was seen a handful of times. This chain uses TRBV7-9 with TRBJ2-3; no reliable D call. V shed 2 bases and J shed 4 bases, with 7 bases lying between them. CDR3 length: 13 residues. Germline V gives CDR1 SEHNR, CDR2 FQNEAQ (reference sequence). Written as DNA, the CDR3 is TGTGCCAGCAGCTTATCACGAGCAGATACGCAGTATTTT. Translating gives CASSLSRADTQYF. The whole variable domain, filled in from reference TRBV7-9 and TRBJ2-3, reads DTGVSQNPRHKITKRGQNVTFRCDPISEHNRLYWYRQTLGQGPEFLTYFQNEAQLEKSRLLSDRFSAERPKGSFSTLEIQRTEQGDSAMYLCASSLSRADTQYFGPGTRLTVL.

This chain uses TRBV5-1 with TRBJ2-5; D perhaps matches TRBD2 (6 bases). CDR1 and CDR2 from the germline V gene are SGHRS and YFSETQ. The CDR3 length is 15 residues. V shed 0 bases and J shed 1 base, with 10 bases lying between them. This CDR3 reads CASSLARGTQETQYF. The CDR3, as DNA: TGCGCCAGCAGCTTGGCTCGGGGGACCCAAGAGACCCAGTACTTC. Complete variable domain (other parts from reference TRBV5-1 and TRBJ2-5): KAGVTQTPRYLIKTRGQQVTLSCSPISGHRSVSWYQQTPGQGLQFLFEYFSETQRNKGNFPGRFSGRQFSNSRSEMNVSTLELGDSALYLCASSLARGTQETQYFGPGTRLLVL.